This TCR beta chain was identified in a study of Graves' ophthalmopathy and Graves' hyperthyroidism. Study-wide results and caveats: Most thyroid-expanded clonotypes exceeding 0.001 frequency were also found in blood.

The V end was cut by 0 bases, the J end by 4 bases, with 12 bases between. This CDR3 contains 15 residues. Germline CDR1 SGHTA, CDR2 FQGNSA. Regarding this clonotype: The antigen is unknown.

Amplification from RNA transcripts yielded the TCR beta CDR3 regions. After a first-round RT-PCR with HTBI primers, a second-round multiplex PCR was run. MiXCR was run by TCRdb on the multiplex PCR reads, yielding one entry per CDR3 protein. The sample contains 230,000 or so distinct CDR3 sequences, around 50% of which appear only once. The receptor was isolated from an adult man with Graves' ophthalmopathy. The chain combines TRBV7-2 with TRBJ1-2, with D possibly TRBD1 on 5 matching bases. The specimen was peripheral blood. The CDR3 protein is CASSLAQGMGYGYTF. CDR3 DNA: TGTGCCAGCAGCTTAGCGCAGGGTATGGGCTATGGCTACACCTTC. The full variable domain, rest sourced from reference TRBV7-2 and TRBJ1-2, is GAGVSQSPSNKVTEKGKDVELRCDPISGHTALYWYRQSLGQGLEFLIYFQGNSAPDKSGLPSDRFSAERTGGSVSTLTIQRTQQEDSAVYLCASSLAQGMGYGYTFGSGTRLTVV.